The source of this T cell receptor (beta chain) is a study of T cell clones after liver transplantation. Some clones are missing from TCRdb's copy, which holds only in-frame ones; the method was immunoSEQ multiplex PCR. The table records 68,000 or so clones, around 93% of them present only once. V was shortened by 0 bases and J by 4 bases, with 3 bases between the two germline ends. Germline CDR1 is SGHNT and CDR2 is YENEEA. The CDR3 extends over 13 amino acids. The sequencing here drew on CD4+ T cells from blood, taken less than 26 months after liver transplant. This sequence was found in a human patient who received a liver transplant. Some of the T cells might come from the graft donor. The chain uses TRBV11-3 and TRBJ2-2; no clear D gene. CDR3 region: CASSLDGTGELFF. CDR3 bases: TGTGCCAGCAGCTTAGATGGCACCGGGGAGCTGTTTTTT.